The 14 T cell receptor beta chains in this list originate from one sample, sequenced in a study of shared T cell receptors in the human thymus. Only in-frame clones appear in the TCRdb table, and some are missing; sequencing was by immunoSEQ multiplex PCR. The sample lists roughly 500,000 clones, about 80% seen once, with more than 0.01% in the top ten. The sample was also reused in another study, on human thymus T cells.

Input material: thymocytes. The receptors here all came from a boy under two years old with a congenital heart defect.

In DNA, the CDR3 is TGTGCCAGCAGCCAAGATGATAGTAGCGGGGACTTCTTAGGGCAGTACTTC. Encoded protein: CASSQDDSSGDFLGQYF. V and J are TRBV4-2 and TRBJ2-7; TRBD2 matches at 8 bases. Per the germline V gene, CDR1 is LGHNA and CDR2 is YNFKEQ. The length of the CDR3 is 17 residues. With 0 bases clipped from V and 9 bases from J, the junction kept 16 bases outside the gene matches.

This chain connects TRBV11-2 to TRBJ2-7, with TRBD2 identical over 14 bases. V was clipped by 5 bases and J by 4 bases; unmatched bases: 4. Germline CDR1 reads SGHAT; CDR2 reads FQNNGV. This CDR3 comprises 15 residues. DNA of the CDR3: TGTGCCAGCAGCCCCGGGACTAGCGGGAGTTACGAGCAGTACTTC. The encoded protein is CASSPGTSGSYEQYF.

The rearrangement links TRBV1 to TRBJ2-2; the D call TRBD2 from the table was never checked on the DNA. TRBV1 is given as a pseudogene. The CDR3 has 16 residues. CDR3 bases: TGCACCAGCAGCCAAGTAGGTGCGGTGTTGACCGGGGAGCTGTTTTTT. Amino acids: CTSSQVGAVLTGELFF.

The chain combines TRBV5-5 with TRBJ1-5; D might be TRBD1 (5 bases). Germline V gives CDR1 SGHKS, CDR2 YYEKEE (reference sequence). The CDR3 has 17 amino acids. The V end was cut by 0 bases, the J end by 4 bases, with 17 bases between. CDR3 protein: CASSLEAVRVGNQPQHF. CDR3 in DNA: TGTGCCAGCAGCTTGGAAGCTGTCAGGGTAGGGAATCAGCCCCAGCATTTT.

The V call is TRBV6-5, the J call TRBJ2-7, with TRBD2 matching over 8 bases. V shed 0 bases and J 6 bases; nucleotides not matched to a gene: 10. This CDR3 comprises 16 residues. Looked up from germline, CDR1 is MNHEY and CDR2 is SVGAGI. CDR3 amino acids: CASSYSLREGASEQYF. The CDR3 region has the DNA TGTGCCAGCAGTTACTCCCTACGGGAGGGTGCCTCCGAGCAGTACTTC.

The table lists this clone with a few counts. This chain connects TRBV7-3 to TRBJ2-3, with 8 positions matching TRBD1. With V trimmed by 2 bases and J by 1 base, 5 bases remained unmatched. The CDR3 length is 16 residues. CDR1 is SGHTA, CDR2 FQGTGA, per germline. The CDR3 DNA reads TGTGCCAGCAGCTTAGGGGACAGGAAACGCACAGATACGCAGTATTTT. Translation: CASSLGDRKRTDTQYF.

The chain couples TRBV11-2 to TRBJ2-1, with D possibly being TRBD2 (5 bases). The germline CDR1 and CDR2 sequences are SGHAT and FQNNGV. The CDR3 totals 13 residues. V was clipped by 3 bases and J by 8 bases, with 11 bases between them. CDR3 nucleotide sequence: TGTGCCAGCAGCTTCGGTCTCGGGGATGAGCAGTTCTTC. This translates into CASSFGLGDEQFF.

As DNA, the CDR3 is TGTGCTAGTGGTTTCTCCCGTGGCTACACCTTC. Translating it yields CASGFSRGYTF. The genes are TRBV12-5 and TRBJ1-2; D is unresolved. V shed 3 bases and J shed 7 bases, with 6 bases lying between them. The CDR3 consists of 11 residues. Germline CDR1 and CDR2: LGHNT and FRNRAP.

This clone was detected only a few times. The rearrangement uses TRBV14 and TRBJ2-2; 10 positions match TRBD2. V shed 6 bases, J shed 6 bases, and the junction held 13 bases outside the gene matches. The germline gives CDR1 SGHDN, CDR2 FVKESK. CDR3 length: 17 residues. CDR3 sequence: CASRPSKREGGAGELFF. Written as DNA, the CDR3 is TGTGCCAGCAGACCCTCCAAGCGGGAGGGAGGAGCCGGGGAGCTGTTTTTT. Together with reference TRBV14 and TRBJ2-2, the CDR3 gives the full variable domain: EAGVTQFPSHSVIEKGQTVTLRCDPISGHDNLYWYRRVMGKEIKFLLHFVKESKQDESGMPNNRFLAERTGGTYSTLKVQPAELEDSGVYFCASRPSKREGGAGELFFGEGSRLTVL.

The V and J genes are TRBV4-1 and TRBJ2-3, with 12 nucleotides matching TRBD2. This CDR3 spans 17 amino acids. The germline gives CDR1 MGHRA, CDR2 YSYEKL. Trimming removed 1 base from V and 5 bases from J; junction bases left unmatched: 7. CDR3 DNA: TGCGCCAGCAGCCAAGCCCTAGCGACTAGCGGGAGAGATACGCAGTATTTT. Translating it yields CASSQALATSGRDTQYF.

DNA for the CDR3: TGTGCCAGCTCACCACGGAGGGCGCTGGGGCATGGCTACACCTTC. This encodes CASSPRRALGHGYTF. The V gene is TRBV18, the J gene TRBJ1-2; D is perhaps TRBD1 (5 bases). This CDR3 is built from 15 residues. Trimming took 1 base from V and 6 from J, leaving 15 bases between them. Germline V lookup: CDR1 KGHSH, CDR2 LQKENI. The full variable domain, completed using reference TRBV18 and TRBJ1-2, is NAGVMQNPRHLVRRRGQEARLRCSPMKGHSHVYWYRQLPEEGLKFMVYLQKENIIDESGMPKERFSAEFPKEGPSILRIQQVVRGDSAAYFCASSPRRALGHGYTFGSGTRLTVV.

The V call is TRBV29-1, the J call TRBJ2-3, with 9 bases fitting TRBD2. CDR1 and CDR2 (germline): SQVTM, ANQGSEA. This CDR3 is 17 amino acids long. J lost 1 base, V lost 4 bases, and 12 bases had no gene match. This CDR3 is CSVGGSGRRAGTDTQYF. In DNA form, the CDR3 reads TGCAGCGTTGGGGGTAGCGGGAGACGCGCCGGCACAGATACGCAGTATTTT.

V gene TRBV19 combines with J gene TRBJ2-2, with 10 nucleotides matching TRBD1. Trimming at V came to 6 bases and at J to 5 bases, leaving 15 bases not matched to a gene. CDR1 LNHDA and CDR2 SQIVND come from the germline V gene (reference sequence). This CDR3 contains 18 residues. The CDR3 DNA follows: TGTGCCAGTAGAAGGACGTCTGGGACAGGGGAGGGGACCGGGGAGCTGTTTTTT. Residues: CASRRTSGTGEGTGELFF.

The V call is TRBV28, the J call TRBJ2-1, with TRBD2 matching 14 bases. Trimming took 4 bases from V and 3 from J; bases not matched to a gene: 5. Germline V gene lookup returns CDR1 MDHEN and CDR2 SYDVKM. The CDR3 is 17 residues long. The CDR3 DNA reads TGTGCCAGCAGTTCACACGGACTAGCGGGAGGCTACAATGAGCAGTTCTTC. This codes for CASSSHGLAGGYNEQFF.